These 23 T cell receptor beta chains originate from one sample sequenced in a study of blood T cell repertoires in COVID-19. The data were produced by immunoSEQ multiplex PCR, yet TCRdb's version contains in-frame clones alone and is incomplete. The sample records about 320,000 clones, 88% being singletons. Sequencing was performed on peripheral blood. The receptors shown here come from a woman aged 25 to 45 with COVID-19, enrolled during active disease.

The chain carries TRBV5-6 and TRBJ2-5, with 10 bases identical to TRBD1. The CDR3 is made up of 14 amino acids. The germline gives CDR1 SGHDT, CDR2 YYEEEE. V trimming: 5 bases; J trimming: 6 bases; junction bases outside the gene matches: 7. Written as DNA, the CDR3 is TGTGCCAGCAGAGTAAGGGGACAGGGGCAGACCCAGTACTTC. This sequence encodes CASRVRGQGQTQYF.

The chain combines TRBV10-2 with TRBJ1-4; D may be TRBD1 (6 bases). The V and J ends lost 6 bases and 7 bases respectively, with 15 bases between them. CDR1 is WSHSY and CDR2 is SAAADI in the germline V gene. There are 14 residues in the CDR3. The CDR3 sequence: CASRDTGIGEKLFF. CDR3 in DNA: TGCGCCAGCAGGGACACAGGGATCGGTGAAAAACTGTTTTTT.

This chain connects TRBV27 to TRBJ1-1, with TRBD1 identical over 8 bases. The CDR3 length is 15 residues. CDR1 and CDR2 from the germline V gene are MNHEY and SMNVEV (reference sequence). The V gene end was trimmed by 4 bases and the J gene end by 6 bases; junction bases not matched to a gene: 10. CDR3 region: CASSSTPLQGAEAFF. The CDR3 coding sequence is TGTGCCAGCAGTTCTACCCCATTACAGGGGGCTGAAGCTTTCTTT.

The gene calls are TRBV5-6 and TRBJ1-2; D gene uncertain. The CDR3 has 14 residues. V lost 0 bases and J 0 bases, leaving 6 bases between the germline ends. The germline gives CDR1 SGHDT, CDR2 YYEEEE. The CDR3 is CASSLEQSNYGYTF. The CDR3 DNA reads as TGTGCCAGCAGCTTGGAACAGTCTAACTATGGCTACACCTTC. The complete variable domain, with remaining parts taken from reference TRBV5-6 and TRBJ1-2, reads DAGVTQSPTHLIKTRGQQVTLRCSPKSGHDTVSWYQQALGQGPQFIFQYYEEEERQRGNFPDRFSGHQFPNYSSELNVNALLLGDSALYLCASSLEQSNYGYTFGSGTRLTVV.

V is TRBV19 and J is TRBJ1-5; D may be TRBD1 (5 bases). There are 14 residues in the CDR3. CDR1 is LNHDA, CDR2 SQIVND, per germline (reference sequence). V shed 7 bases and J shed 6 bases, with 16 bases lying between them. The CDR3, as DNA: TGTGCCAGTACTCGGGGAATGGGGGGTCAGCCCCAGCATTTT. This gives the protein CASTRGMGGQPQHF.

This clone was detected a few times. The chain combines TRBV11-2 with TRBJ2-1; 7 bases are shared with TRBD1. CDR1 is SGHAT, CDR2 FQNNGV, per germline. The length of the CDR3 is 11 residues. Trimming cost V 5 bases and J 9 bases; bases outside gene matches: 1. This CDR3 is CASSPGGEQFF. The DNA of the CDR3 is TGTGCCAGCAGCCCAGGGGGTGAGCAGTTCTTC. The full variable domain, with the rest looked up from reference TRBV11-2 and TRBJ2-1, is EAGVAQSPRYKIIEKRQSVAFWCNPISGHATLYWYQQILGQGPKLLIQFQNNGVVDDSQLPKDRFSAERLKGVDSTLKIQPAKLEDSAVYLCASSPGGEQFFGPGTRLTVL.

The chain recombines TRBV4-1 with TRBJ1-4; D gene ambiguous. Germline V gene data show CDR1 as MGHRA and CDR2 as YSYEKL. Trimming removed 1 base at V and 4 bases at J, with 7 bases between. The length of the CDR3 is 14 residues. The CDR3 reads CASSQGSGNEKLFF. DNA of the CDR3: TGCGCCAGCAGCCAAGGCTCGGGTAATGAAAAACTGTTTTTT.

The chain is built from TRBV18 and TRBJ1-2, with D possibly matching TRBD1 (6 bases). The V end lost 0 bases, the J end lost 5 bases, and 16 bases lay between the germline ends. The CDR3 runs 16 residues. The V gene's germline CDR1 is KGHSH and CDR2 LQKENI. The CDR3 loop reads CASSPPGTRSSYGYTF. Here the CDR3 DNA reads TGTGCCAGCTCACCACCCGGGACACGGTCCTCATATGGCTACACCTTC.

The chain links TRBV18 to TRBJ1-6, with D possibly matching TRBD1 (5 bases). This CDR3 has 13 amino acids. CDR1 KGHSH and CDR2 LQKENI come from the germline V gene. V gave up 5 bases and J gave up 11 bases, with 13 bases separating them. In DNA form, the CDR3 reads TGTGCCAGCTCATCCCGGGACTCTCCACCCCTCCACTTT. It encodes CASSSRDSPPLHF.

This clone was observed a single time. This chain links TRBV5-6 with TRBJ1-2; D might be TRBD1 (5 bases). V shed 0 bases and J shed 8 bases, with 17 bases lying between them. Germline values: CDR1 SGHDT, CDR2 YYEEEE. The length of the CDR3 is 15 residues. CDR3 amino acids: CASSLGGQTYGGYTF. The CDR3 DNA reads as TGTGCCAGCAGCTTGGGAGGACAAACCTATGGGGGCTACACCTTC.

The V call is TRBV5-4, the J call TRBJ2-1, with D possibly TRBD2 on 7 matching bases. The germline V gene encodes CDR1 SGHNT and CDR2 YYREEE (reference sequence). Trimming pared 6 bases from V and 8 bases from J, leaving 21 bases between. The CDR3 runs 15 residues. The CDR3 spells CASNLGGPGLDEQFF. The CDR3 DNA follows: TGTGCCAGCAATTTGGGGGGGCCCGGACTGGATGAGCAGTTCTTC.

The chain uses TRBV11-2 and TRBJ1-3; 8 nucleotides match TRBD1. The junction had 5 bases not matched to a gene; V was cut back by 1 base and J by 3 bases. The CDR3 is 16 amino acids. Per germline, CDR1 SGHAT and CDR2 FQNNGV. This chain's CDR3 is CASSLGTGLSGNTIYF. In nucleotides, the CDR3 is TGTGCCAGCAGCTTAGGGACAGGGCTAAGTGGAAACACCATATATTTT. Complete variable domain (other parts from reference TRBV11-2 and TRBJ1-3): EAGVAQSPRYKIIEKRQSVAFWCNPISGHATLYWYQQILGQGPKLLIQFQNNGVVDDSQLPKDRFSAERLKGVDSTLKIQPAKLEDSAVYLCASSLGTGLSGNTIYFGEGSWLTVV.

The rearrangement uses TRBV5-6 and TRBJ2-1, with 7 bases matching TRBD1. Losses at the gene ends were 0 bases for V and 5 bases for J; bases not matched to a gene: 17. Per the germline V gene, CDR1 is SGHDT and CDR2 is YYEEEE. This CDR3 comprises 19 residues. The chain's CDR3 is CASSLAGFRNRGFHNEQFF. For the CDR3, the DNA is TGTGCCAGCAGCTTGGCCGGTTTTAGGAACAGGGGCTTCCACAATGAGCAGTTCTTC. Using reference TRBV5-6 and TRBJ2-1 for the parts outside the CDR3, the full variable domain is DAGVTQSPTHLIKTRGQQVTLRCSPKSGHDTVSWYQQALGQGPQFIFQYYEEEERQRGNFPDRFSGHQFPNYSSELNVNALLLGDSALYLCASSLAGFRNRGFHNEQFFGPGTRLTVL.

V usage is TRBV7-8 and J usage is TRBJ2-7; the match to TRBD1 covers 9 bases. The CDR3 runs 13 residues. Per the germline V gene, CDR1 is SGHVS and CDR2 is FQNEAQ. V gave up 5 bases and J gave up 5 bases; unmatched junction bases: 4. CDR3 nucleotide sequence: TGTGCCAGCAGCCCTACAGGGGGCCACGAGCAGTACTTC. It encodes CASSPTGGHEQYF.

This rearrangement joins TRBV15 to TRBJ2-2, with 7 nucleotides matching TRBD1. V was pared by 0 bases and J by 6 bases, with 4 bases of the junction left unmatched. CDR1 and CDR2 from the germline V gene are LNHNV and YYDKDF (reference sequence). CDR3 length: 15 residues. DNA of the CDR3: TGTGCCACCAGCAGAGATCGGCAGGGGGCCGGGGAGCTGTTTTTT. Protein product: CATSRDRQGAGELFF.

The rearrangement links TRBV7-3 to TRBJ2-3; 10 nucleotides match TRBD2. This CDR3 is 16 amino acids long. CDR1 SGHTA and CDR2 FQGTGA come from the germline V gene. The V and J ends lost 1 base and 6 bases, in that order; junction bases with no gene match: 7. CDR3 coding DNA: TGTGCCAGCAGCTTAAATAGCGGGGGGACGGCGGATACGCAGTATTTT. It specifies CASSLNSGGTADTQYF. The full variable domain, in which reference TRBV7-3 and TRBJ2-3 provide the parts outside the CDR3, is GAGVSQTPSNKVTEKGKYVELRCDPISGHTALYWYRQSLGQGPEFLIYFQGTGAADDSGLPNDRFFAVRPEGSVSTLKIQRTERGDSAVYLCASSLNSGGTADTQYFGPGTRLTVL.

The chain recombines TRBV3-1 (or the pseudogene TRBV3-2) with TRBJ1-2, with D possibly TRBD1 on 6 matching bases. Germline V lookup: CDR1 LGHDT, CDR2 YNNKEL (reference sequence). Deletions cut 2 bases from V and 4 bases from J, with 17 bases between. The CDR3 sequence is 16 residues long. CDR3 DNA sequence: TGTGCCAGCAGCCAATTACGGACAGATCTTACCTATGGCTACACCTTC. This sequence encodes CASSQLRTDLTYGYTF.

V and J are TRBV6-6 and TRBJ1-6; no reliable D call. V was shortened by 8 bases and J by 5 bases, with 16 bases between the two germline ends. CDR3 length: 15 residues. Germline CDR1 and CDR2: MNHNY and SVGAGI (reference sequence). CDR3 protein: CASGSSGRDNSPLHF. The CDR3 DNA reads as TGTGCCAGCGGCTCTAGCGGACGGGATAATTCACCCCTCCACTTT.

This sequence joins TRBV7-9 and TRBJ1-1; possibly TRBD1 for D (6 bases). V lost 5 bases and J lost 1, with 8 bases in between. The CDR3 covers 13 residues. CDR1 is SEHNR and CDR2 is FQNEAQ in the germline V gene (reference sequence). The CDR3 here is CASSQGQNTEAFF. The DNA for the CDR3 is TGTGCCAGCAGCCAGGGACAGAACACTGAAGCTTTCTTT.

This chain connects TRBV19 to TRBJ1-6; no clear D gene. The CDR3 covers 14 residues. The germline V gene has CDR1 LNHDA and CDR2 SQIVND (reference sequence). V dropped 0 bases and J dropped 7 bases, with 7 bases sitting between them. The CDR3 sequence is CASSIEEGNSPLHF. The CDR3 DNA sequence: TGTGCCAGTAGTATAGAGGAGGGAAATTCACCCCTCCACTTT.

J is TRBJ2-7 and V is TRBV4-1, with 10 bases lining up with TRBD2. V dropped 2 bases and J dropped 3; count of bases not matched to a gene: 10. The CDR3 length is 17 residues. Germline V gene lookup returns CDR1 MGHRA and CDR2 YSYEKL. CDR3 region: CASSQLAGVRGVYEQYF. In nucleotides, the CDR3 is TGCGCCAGCAGCCAACTAGCGGGGGTCAGAGGGGTCTACGAGCAGTACTTC.

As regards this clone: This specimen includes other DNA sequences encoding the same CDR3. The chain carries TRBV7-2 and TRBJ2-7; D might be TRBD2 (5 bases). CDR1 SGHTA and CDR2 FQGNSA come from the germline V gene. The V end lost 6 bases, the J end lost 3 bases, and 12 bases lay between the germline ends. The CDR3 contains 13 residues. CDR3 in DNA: TGTGCCAGCAGTTCCGGAGGTGGCTACGAGCAGTACTTC. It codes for CASSSGGGYEQYF.

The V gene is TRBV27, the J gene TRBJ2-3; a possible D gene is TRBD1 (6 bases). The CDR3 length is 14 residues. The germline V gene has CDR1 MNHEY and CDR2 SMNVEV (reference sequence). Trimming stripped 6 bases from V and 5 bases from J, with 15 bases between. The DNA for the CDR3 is TGTGCCAGCAGCCAAGACAGGATGCGAGATACGCAGTATTTT. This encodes CASSQDRMRDTQYF.